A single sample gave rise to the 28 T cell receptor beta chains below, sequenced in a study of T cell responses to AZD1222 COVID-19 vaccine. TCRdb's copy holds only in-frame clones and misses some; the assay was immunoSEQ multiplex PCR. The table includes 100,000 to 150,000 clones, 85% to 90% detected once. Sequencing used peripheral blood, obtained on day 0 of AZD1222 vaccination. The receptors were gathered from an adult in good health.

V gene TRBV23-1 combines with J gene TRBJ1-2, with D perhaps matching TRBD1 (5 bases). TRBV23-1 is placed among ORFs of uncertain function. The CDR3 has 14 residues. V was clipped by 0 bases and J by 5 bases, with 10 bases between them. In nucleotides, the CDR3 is TGCGCCAGCAGTCAATCAAGACAGTTATATGGCTACACCTTC. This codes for CASSQSRQLYGYTF.

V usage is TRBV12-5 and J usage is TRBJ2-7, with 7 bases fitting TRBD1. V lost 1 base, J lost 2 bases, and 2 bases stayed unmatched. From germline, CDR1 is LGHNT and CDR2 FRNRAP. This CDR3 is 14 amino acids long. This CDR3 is CASGLGQGAYEQYF. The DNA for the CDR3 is TGTGCTAGTGGTTTGGGACAGGGCGCCTACGAGCAGTACTTC.

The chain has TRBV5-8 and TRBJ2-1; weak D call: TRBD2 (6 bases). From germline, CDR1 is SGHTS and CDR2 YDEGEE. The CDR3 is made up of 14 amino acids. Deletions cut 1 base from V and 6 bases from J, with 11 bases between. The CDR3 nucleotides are TGTGCCAGCAGCTTGACGGGGGAGATCAATGAGCAGTTCTTC. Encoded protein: CASSLTGEINEQFF.

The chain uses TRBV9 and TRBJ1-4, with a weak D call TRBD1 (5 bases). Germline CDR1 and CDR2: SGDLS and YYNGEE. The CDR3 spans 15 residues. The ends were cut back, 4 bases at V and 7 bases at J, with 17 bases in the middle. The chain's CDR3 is CASSPWGQVSEKLFF. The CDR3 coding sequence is TGTGCCAGCAGCCCTTGGGGCCAGGTATCTGAAAAACTGTTTTTT.

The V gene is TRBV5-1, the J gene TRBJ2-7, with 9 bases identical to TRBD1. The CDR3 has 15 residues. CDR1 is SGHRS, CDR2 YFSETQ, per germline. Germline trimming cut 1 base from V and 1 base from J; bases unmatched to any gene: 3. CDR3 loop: CASSLLQGASYEQYF. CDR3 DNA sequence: TGCGCCAGCAGCTTGTTACAGGGGGCGTCCTACGAGCAGTACTTC.

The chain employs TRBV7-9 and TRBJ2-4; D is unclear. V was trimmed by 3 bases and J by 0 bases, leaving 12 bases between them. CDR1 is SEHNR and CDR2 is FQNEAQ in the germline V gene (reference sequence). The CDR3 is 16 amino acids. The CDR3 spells CASSFASLLAKNIQYF. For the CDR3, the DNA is TGTGCCAGCAGCTTTGCTTCCCTCCTAGCCAAAAACATTCAGTACTTC.

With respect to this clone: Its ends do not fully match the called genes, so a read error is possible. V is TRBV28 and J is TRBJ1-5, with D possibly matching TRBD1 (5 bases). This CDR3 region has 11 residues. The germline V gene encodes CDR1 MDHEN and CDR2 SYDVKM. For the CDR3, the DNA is TGTGCCACCGGGCGCCTCGGGGCAGTTCGTTTT. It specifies CATGRLGAVRF.

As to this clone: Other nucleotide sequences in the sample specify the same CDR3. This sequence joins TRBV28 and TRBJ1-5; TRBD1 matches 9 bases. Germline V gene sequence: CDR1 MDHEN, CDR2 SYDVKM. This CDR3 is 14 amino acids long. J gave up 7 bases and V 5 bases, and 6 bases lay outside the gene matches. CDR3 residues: CASSPGQGSQPQHF. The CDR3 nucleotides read TGTGCCAGCAGTCCGGGACAGGGCAGCCAGCCCCAGCATTTT.

For the CDR3, the DNA is TGTGCCAGTAGTTATACCGAACGTGTTCAGCCCCAGCATTTT. It specifies CASSYTERVQPQHF. The chain is built from TRBV19 and TRBJ1-5; D is ambiguous. The CDR3 sequence is 14 residues long. The V end was cut by 5 bases, the J end by 6 bases, with 14 bases between. Germline-derived CDR1 and CDR2 are LNHDA and SQIVND (reference sequence). Full variable domain (remainder filled in from reference TRBV19 and TRBJ1-5): DGGITQSPKYLFRKEGQNVTLSCEQNLNHDAMYWYRQDPGQGLRLIYYSQIVNDFQKGDIAEGYSVSREKKESFPLTVTSAQKNPTAFYLCASSYTERVQPQHFGDGTRLSIL.

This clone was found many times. CDR3 DNA: TGTGCCAGTGGCAGGGAGGAAGATTCACCCCTCCACTTT. It yields the protein CASGREEDSPLHF. The chain joins TRBV19 to TRBJ1-6, with D possibly matching TRBD1 (5 bases). CDR3 length: 13 residues. Deletions cut 8 bases from V and 8 bases from J, with 13 bases between. The V gene's germline CDR1 is LNHDA and CDR2 SQIVND (reference sequence).

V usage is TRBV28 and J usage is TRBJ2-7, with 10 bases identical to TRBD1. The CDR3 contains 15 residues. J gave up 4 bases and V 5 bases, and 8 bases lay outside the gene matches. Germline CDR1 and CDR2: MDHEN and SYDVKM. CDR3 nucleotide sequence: TGTGCCAGCAGTCCAATCGACAGGGGGCCTTACGAGCAGTACTTC. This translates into CASSPIDRGPYEQYF.

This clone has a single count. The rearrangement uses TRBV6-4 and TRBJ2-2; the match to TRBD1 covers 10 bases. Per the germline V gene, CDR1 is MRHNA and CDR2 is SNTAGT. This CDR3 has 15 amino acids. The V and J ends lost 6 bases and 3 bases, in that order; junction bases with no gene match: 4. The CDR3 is CASSKGTGDTGELFF. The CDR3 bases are TGTGCCAGCAGCAAGGGGACAGGGGACACCGGGGAGCTGTTTTTT.

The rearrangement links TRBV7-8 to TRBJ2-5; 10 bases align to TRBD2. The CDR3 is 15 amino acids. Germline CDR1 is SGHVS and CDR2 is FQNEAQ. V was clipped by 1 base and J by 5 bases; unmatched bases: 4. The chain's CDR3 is CASSLGSGGSETQYF. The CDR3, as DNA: TGTGCCAGCAGCTTAGGTAGCGGGGGGTCGGAGACCCAGTACTTC.

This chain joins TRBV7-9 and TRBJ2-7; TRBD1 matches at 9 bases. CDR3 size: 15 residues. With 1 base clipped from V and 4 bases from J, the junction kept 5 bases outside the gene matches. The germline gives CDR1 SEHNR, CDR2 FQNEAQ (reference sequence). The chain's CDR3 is CASSLGGTGLYEQYF. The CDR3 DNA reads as TGTGCCAGCAGCTTAGGGGGGACAGGGTTATACGAGCAGTACTTC.

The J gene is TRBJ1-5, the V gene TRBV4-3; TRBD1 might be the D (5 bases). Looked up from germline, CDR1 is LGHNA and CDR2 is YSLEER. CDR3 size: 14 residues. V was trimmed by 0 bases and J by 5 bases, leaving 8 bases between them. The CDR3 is CASSQDGRDQPQHF. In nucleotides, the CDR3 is TGCGCCAGCAGCCAAGATGGCAGGGATCAGCCCCAGCATTTT.

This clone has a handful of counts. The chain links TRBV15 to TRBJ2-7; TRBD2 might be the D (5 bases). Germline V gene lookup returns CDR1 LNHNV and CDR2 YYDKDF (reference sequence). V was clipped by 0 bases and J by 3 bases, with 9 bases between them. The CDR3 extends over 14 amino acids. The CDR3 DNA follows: TGTGCCACCAGCAGAGACGGGGAGATCTACGAGCAGTACTTC. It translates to CATSRDGEIYEQYF.

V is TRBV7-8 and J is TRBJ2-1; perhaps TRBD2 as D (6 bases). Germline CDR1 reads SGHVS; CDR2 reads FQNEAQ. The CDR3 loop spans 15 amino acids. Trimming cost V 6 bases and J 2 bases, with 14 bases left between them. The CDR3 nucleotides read TGTGCCAGCAGTCTCCAGGCTAGCGCCTACAATGAGCAGTTCTTC. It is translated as CASSLQASAYNEQFF.

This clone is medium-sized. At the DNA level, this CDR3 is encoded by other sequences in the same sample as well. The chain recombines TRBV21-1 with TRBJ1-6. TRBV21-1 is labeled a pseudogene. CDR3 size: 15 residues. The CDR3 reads CASRPPGLGGSPLHF. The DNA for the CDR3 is TGTGCCAGCCGCCCCCCAGGACTGGGGGGCTCACCCCTCCACTTT.

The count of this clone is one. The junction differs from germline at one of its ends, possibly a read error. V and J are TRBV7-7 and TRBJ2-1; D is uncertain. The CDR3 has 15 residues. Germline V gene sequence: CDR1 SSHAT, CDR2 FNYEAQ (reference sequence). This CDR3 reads CASSLDGDSSSEQFF. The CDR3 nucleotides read TGTGCTAGCAGCTTAGACGGTGATTCCAGTAGTGAGCAGTTCTTC.

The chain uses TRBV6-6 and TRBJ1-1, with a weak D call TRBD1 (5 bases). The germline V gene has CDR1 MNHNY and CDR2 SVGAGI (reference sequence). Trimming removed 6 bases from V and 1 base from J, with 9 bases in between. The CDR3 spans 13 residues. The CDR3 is CASSLTGNTEAFF. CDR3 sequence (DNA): TGTGCCAGCAGCCTTACAGGGAACACTGAAGCTTTCTTT.

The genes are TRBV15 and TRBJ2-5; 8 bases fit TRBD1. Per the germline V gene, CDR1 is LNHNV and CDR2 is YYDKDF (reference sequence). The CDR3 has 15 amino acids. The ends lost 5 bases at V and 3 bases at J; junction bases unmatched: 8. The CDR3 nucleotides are TGTGCCACCAGCCCTCGGACAGGGACAAAAGAGACCCAGTACTTC. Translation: CATSPRTGTKETQYF.

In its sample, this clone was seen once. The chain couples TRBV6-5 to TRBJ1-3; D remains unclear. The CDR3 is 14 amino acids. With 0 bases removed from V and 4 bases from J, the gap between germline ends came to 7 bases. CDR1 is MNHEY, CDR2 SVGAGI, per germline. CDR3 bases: TGTGCCAGCAGTTACTCGGGAGAGGGAAACACCATATATTTT. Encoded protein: CASSYSGEGNTIYF.

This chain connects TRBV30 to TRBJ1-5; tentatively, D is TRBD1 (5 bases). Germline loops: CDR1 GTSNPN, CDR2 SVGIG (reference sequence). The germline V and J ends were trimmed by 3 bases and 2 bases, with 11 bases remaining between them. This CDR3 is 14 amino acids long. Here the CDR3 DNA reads TGTGCCTGGAGAGGACAAGGAGGCAATCAGCCCCAGCATTTT. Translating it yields CAWRGQGGNQPQHF. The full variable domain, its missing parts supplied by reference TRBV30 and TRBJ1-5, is SQTIHQWPATLVQPVGSPLSLECTVEGTSNPNLYWYRQAAGRGLQLLFYSVGIGQISSEVPQNLSASRPQDRQFILSSKKLLLSDSGFYLCAWRGQGGNQPQHFGDGTRLSIL.

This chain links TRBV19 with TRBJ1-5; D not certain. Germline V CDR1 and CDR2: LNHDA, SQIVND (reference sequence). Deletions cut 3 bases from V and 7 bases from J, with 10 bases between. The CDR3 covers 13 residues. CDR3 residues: CASSIGGPQPQHF. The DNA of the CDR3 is TGTGCCAGTAGTATCGGAGGCCCGCAGCCCCAGCATTTT.

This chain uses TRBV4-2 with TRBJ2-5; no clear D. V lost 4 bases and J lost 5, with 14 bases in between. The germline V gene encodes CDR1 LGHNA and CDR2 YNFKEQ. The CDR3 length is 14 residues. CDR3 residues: CASSPKMAQETQYF. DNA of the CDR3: TGTGCCAGCAGCCCCAAGATGGCGCAGGAGACCCAGTACTTC.

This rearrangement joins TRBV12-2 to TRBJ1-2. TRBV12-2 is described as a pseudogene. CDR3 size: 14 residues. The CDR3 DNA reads TGTGCAAGTCGATACGACGTACCCTTCTATGGCTACACCTTC. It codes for CASRYDVPFYGYTF.

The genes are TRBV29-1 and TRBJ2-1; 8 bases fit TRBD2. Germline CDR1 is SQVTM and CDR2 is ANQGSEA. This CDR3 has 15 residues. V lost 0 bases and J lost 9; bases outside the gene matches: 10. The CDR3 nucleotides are TGCAGCGTTGAAGAGTCCACGGGGGGGTTCGGTGAGCAGTTCTTC. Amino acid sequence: CSVEESTGGFGEQFF.

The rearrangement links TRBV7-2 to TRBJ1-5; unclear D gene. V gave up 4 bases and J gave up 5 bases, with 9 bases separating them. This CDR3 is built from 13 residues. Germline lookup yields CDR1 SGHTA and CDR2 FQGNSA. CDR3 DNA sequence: TGTGCCAGCAGCTCAAGGATGGATCAGCCCCAGCATTTT. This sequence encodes CASSSRMDQPQHF.